One sample yielded the 6 T cell receptor beta chains listed below, sequenced in a study of blood T cell repertoires in COVID-19. Sequencing used immunoSEQ multiplex PCR; TCRdb keeps in-frame clones, though not all of them. This table holds 200,000 or so clones, around nine tenths found once. The sample consisted of PBMCs or T cells enriched from blood (not recorded which). Receptors were obtained from a man aged 25 to 40 who had recovered from COVID-19.

The V call is TRBV28, the J call TRBJ1-3, with 8 bases matching TRBD1. The CDR3 extends over 16 amino acids. Germline lookup yields CDR1 MDHEN and CDR2 SYDVKM. Trimming at V came to 3 bases and at J to 3 bases, leaving 7 bases not matched to a gene. CDR3 nucleotide sequence: TGTGCCAGCAGTTTTCTCAACAGGGGGTTTGGAAACACCATATATTTT. This codes for CASSFLNRGFGNTIYF. Variable domain in full (rest from reference TRBV28 and TRBJ1-3): DVKVTQSSRYLVKRTGEKVFLECVQDMDHENMFWYRQDPGLGLRLIYFSYDVKMKEKGDIPEGYSVSREKKERFSLILESASTNQTSMYLCASSFLNRGFGNTIYFGEGSWLTVV.

The count of this clone is one. The CDR3 DNA sequence: TGCGCCAGCAGCTTGGGAACTAGCGGGAGAAAGGCCTACGAGCAGTACTTC. Protein sequence: CASSLGTSGRKAYEQYF. The chain is built from TRBV5-1 and TRBJ2-7, with TRBD2 matching over 11 bases. V gave up 0 bases and J gave up 2 bases; unmatched junction bases: 7. The CDR3 covers 17 residues. CDR1 is SGHRS and CDR2 is YFSETQ in the germline V gene.

The V and J genes are TRBV30 and TRBJ2-3, with a weak D call TRBD1 (6 bases). The CDR3 contains 13 residues. The germline V and J ends were trimmed by 2 bases and 4 bases, with 10 bases remaining between them. Germline assignment: CDR1 GTSNPN and CDR2 SVGIG (reference sequence). CDR3 in amino acids: CAWSRKGADTQYF. The DNA for the CDR3 is TGTGCCTGGAGTCGAAAGGGGGCAGATACGCAGTATTTT.

The rearrangement uses TRBV19 and TRBJ2-7; the match to TRBD1 covers 8 bases. This CDR3 contains 16 residues. CDR1 and CDR2 (germline): LNHDA, SQIVND (reference sequence). V gave up 8 bases and J gave up 2 bases; unmatched junction bases: 14. CDR3 protein: CASANLWRQGTYEQYF. The CDR3 nucleotides read TGTGCCAGTGCGAACTTGTGGAGACAGGGGACCTACGAGCAGTACTTC.

V gene TRBV5-6 combines with J gene TRBJ1-4, with D uncertain. CDR1 is SGHDT, CDR2 YYEEEE, per germline. This CDR3 spans 14 amino acids. Between the trimmed V and J ends, which lost 0 bases and 4 bases, there was a span of 7 bases. CDR3 sequence: CASSLGLYNEKLFF. As DNA, the CDR3 is TGTGCCAGCAGCTTGGGACTTTATAATGAAAAACTGTTTTTT.

This chain connects TRBV27 to TRBJ2-5; D is possibly TRBD2 (6 bases). Between the trimmed V and J ends, which lost 6 bases and 7 bases, there was a span of 24 bases. CDR1 is MNHEY and CDR2 is SMNVEV in the germline V gene (reference sequence). CDR3 length equals 16 residues. The CDR3 nucleotides are TGTGCCAGCAGGGAAGGAGCCGGAAGCGGGTTCGGGACCCAGTACTTC. Amino acids: CASREGAGSGFGTQYF.